Below, one TCR beta chain is given with its context. This clonotype has a count of ten or more. Its antigen remains undetermined. No base quality values were provided; no much bigger clone lies one nucleotide off. The treatment or condition label on this specimen signifies: live attenuated yellow fever vaccine strain. PBMCs were isolated from peripheral blood using a standard Ficoll-Paque protocol. Dynabeads CD4 and CD8 positive selection kits were used to isolate the CD4 and CD8 T-cell fractions. TriZol was used to extract RNA from bulk PBMCs, from CD4 and CD8 fractions, and from dextramer-positive and dextramer-negative fractions. These data originate in a study of T cells after yellow fever vaccination (dated by TCRdb to between 2019 and 2020). About the study as a whole: The SMART-Seq v4 Ultra Low Input RNA kit was used to prepare libraries from fractions with low cell numbers. To follow T-cell clones before and after both primary and booster YFV17D yellow fever vaccination, bulk TCR alpha and beta repertoires underwent longitudinal sequencing. The cohort comprised two healthy male donors, one aged 18 to 30 and one aged 30 to 40 years. Blood was drawn at multiple timepoints before and after primary and secondary immunization, with bulk PBMC replicates and cell subsets isolated. Study-level results and caveats: Because abundant contaminating clonotypes from the bulk population could be contained in FACS-sorted repertoires, computational filtering was required. Only two donors were included in the study, so the extent to which the findings can be generalized is limited. Most clones expanded after primary vaccination were re-detected after the booster (almost 98% of CD4 and approximately 88% of CD8), suggesting broad memory maintenance. A small share of clonotypes was detected in both CD4 and CD8 compartments, with the overlap likely arising from convergent recombination. Compared with the primary T-cell response, the secondary T-cell response was faster but weaker, reaching its peak on day 5 rather than on day 15.

TCR cDNA was synthesized by 5'RACE template switching, which introduced a universal primer site and unique molecular identifiers. cDNA synthesis was primed from both the TCR alpha and TCR beta constant segments. Two PCR steps were used to amplify libraries, with sample barcodes and sequencing adapters being added in the second step. Sequencing of the libraries was done on either Illumina HiSeq 2500 (2x100 bp) or NovaSeq (2x150 bp). The original methods were these. MIGEC was used to demultiplex reads and collapse the reads into UMI consensus sequences, and MiXCR was used for V(D)J alignment. Using edgeR on replicate PBMC samples, clonotypes were called vaccine-responding if FDR was below 0.01 and the log2 fold change was above 5 up to day 15. Each bulk clonotype was labeled CD4 or CD8 based on which sequenced repertoire, CD4 or CD8, contained the clonotype at higher abundance. In TCRdb, the public reads were trimmed at Q25 with fastp and aligned with MiXCR, with productive beta chains retained. Rows matching on CDR3 protein sequence are summarized as one entry with the most common DNA and genes. The V and J calls, along with clone size, are taken from TCRdb and not from the paper's own processing. This sample holds under 250,000 distinct CDR3 sequences; less than 9% were observed only once. 0.85% of the sample is in the top ten clones.

The junction shows trimming of 4 bases on V and 3 bases on J, plus 13 bases between the germline ends. Reading the germline V gene gives CDR1 SGHRS and CDR2 YFSETQ. CDR3 length: 15 amino acids, cysteine to phenylalanine. Only the CDR3 region is kept as DNA, spanning 45 bases read in frame from base 1. The TCR comes from a man in his thirties or forties who received the YFV17D yellow fever vaccine. The sample was CD4+ T cells sorted from PBMCs, taken 15 days after the yellow fever booster vaccination. This sequence uses TRBV5-1 and TRBJ2-2; the D gene assignment is perhaps TRBD1 or TRBD2, with each matching 5 bases. In nucleotide form, the sequence is TGCGCCAGCAGCCTAGGGCTGGGGGACACCGGGGAGCTGTTTTTT. It translates to CASSLGLGDTGELFF.